This T cell receptor (beta chain) was retrieved from a study of T cells in Graves' hyperthyroidism and ophthalmopathy. This CDR3 is 14 amino acids long. V was clipped by 2 bases and J by 6 bases; unmatched bases: 5. Germline CDR1 KGHSH, CDR2 LQKENI. Clinical symptoms, serum thyroxine and TRAb, thyroid ultrasound and orbital computed tomography together formed the diagnostic basis. Whole-study results and caveats: In the blood, most expanded thyroid clonotypes above 0.001 appeared as well.

At least ten counts were recorded for this clonotype. Antigen unknown. TCR beta CDR3 regions were amplified from RNA transcripts. An initial round of RT-PCR targeting the TCR CDR3 relied on the HTBI primer set. TCRdb redid the calling of the multiplex PCR reads with MiXCR, one entry per CDR3 protein. The sample holds more than 300,000 distinct CDR3 sequences, less than 20% seen once. The sequenced sample consisted of blood. The sequence derives from a man aged 18 to 35 with Graves' ophthalmopathy. This chain joins TRBV18 and TRBJ2-3; 7 bases map to TRBD1. CDR3 bases: TGTGCCAGCTCACCAATGGGACAGAGGGATACGCAGTATTTT. Translation gives CASSPMGQRDTQYF. The entire variable domain, with the rest obtained from reference TRBV18 and TRBJ2-3, is as follows: NAGVMQNPRHLVRRRGQEARLRCSPMKGHSHVYWYRQLPEEGLKFMVYLQKENIIDESGMPKERFSAEFPKEGPSILRIQQVVRGDSAAYFCASSPMGQRDTQYFGPGTRLTVL.